Listed below are T cell receptor beta chains from one sample, sequenced in a study of shared clonotypes between healthy human individuals. Generated by immunoSEQ multiplex PCR, the TCRdb table keeps only in-frame clones and is missing some. The sample lists approximately 100,000 clones; 67% were seen once. The sequenced material came from memory CD8+ T cells sorted from blood. These receptors originate from a man aged 25 to 45 in good health. The CDR3 runs from the conserved cysteine through the conserved F or W.

j_call v_call cdr3_length cdr3_aa
TRBJ2-7 TRBV15 14 CATSLQWKGDEQYF
TRBJ2-7 TRBV6-4 13 CASSHRFGDEQYF
TRBJ2-7 TRBV7-3 15 CASSASTALGGEQYF
TRBJ1-4 TRBV15 13 CATSRAGNEKLFF
TRBJ1-1 TRBV10-1 13 CASSENLNTEAFF
TRBJ2-7 TRBV10-3 17 CAISESRQGQGSYEQYF
TRBJ2-7 TRBV18 14 CASSPPATHYEQYF
TRBJ1-2 TRBV27 16 CASSLLSGAGHYGYTF
TRBJ1-4 TRBV5-1 17 CASSWGERAATNEKLFF
TRBJ1-2 TRBV27 14 CASSSDRGGYGYTF
TRBJ2-7 TRBV27 16 CASSSALGLAGDEQYF
TRBJ2-1 TRBV28 13 CASSSPQTPEQFF
TRBJ2-5 TRBV5-4 14 CASSYDSFGETQYF
TRBJ2-7 TRBV12-2 16 CASRLPSGRARNEQYF
TRBJ2-5 TRBV7-9 15 CASSFPTSGKETQYF
TRBJ1-1 TRBV5-8 11 CASSTRREAFF
TRBJ2-7 TRBV11-2 11 CASSLGLGQYF
TRBJ2-7 TRBV7-2 16 CASSLGLAGESYEQYF
TRBJ2-7 TRBV4-3 13 CASSQDGAREQYF
TRBJ2-3 TRBV5-1 14 CASKSAGRPDTQYF
TRBJ2-7 TRBV11-2 14 CASSLGTASYEQYF
TRBJ1-5 TRBV7-9 14 CASSLDSARQPQHF
TRBJ1-5 TRBV19 15 CATHSPQGAGQPQHF
TRBJ2-3 TRBV4-1 15 CASSRLDRETDTQYF
TRBJ2-3 TRBV7-8 14 CASSSAGGNRTQYF
TRBJ1-4 TRBV28 16 CASSFLSWGRLSKLFF
TRBJ2-7 TRBV6-5 14 CASSSDAEPYEQYF
TRBJ1-5 TRBV7-8 16 CASSRDRVAGNQPQHF
TRBJ2-2 TRBV5-1 16 CASSFGRASNTGELFF
TRBJ2-1 TRBV5-1 12 CASSSQGYEQFF
TRBJ2-5 TRBV11-3 16 CASSLVAKTGGKTQYF
TRBJ2-7 TRBV25-1 12 CASSAYDYEQYF
TRBJ2-1 TRBV27 16 CAIRPTSGSFRNEQFF
TRBJ2-3 TRBV5-1 16 CASSLVRREGRDTQYF
TRBJ2-4 TRBV28 15 CASSGGWTSVNIQYF
TRBJ1-1 TRBV10-3 12 CATEGTGREAFF
TRBJ1-2 TRBV5-6 14 CASSRLLGGLGYTF
TRBJ2-5 TRBV4-3 15 CASSQNRGGAETQYF
TRBJ2-1 TRBV25-1 15 CASSTSRDSDNEQFF
TRBJ2-5 TRBV6-5 14 CASSDGTAQETQYF
TRBJ1-1 TRBV5-5 18 CASSWTPTGDIGNTEAFF
TRBJ2-7 TRBV6-5 14 CASTGGMGSYEQYF